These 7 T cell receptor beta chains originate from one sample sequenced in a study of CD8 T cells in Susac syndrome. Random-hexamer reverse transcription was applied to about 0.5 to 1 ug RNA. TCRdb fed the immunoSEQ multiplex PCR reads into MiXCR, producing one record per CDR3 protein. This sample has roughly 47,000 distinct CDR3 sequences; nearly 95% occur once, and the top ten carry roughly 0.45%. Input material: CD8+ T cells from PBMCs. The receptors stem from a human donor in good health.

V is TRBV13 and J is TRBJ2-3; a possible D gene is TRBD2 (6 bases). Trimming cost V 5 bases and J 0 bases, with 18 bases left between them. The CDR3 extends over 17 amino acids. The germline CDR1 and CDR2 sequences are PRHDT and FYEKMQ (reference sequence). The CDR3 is CASSPRGDGRSTDTQYF. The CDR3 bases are TGTGCCAGCAGCCCTCGCGGGGACGGCCGGAGCACAGATACGCAGTATTTT.

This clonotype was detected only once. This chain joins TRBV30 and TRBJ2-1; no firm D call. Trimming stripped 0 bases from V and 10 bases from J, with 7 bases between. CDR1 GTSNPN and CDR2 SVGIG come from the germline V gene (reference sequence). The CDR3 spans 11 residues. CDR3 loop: CAWSVSWEQFF. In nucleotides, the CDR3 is TGTGCCTGGAGTGTATCTTGGGAGCAGTTCTTC.

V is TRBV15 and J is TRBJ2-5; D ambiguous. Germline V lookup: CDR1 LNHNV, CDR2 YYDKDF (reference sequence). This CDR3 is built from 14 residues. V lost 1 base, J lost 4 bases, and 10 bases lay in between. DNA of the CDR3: TGTGCCACCAGCAGAGTTGCCCCGAGAGAGACCCAGTACTTC. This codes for CATSRVAPRETQYF.

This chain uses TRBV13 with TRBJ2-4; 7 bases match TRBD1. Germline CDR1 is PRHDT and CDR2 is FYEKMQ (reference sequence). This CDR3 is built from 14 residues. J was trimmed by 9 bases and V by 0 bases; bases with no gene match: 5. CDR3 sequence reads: CASSLGRQGSIQYF. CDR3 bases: TGTGCCAGCAGCTTAGGTAGACAGGGCAGCATTCAGTACTTC.

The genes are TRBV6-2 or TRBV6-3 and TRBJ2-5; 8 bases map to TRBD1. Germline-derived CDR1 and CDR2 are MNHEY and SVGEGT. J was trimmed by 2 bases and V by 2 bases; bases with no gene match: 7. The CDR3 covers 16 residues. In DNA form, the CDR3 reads TGTGCCAGCAGTTACCGGACAGGGAGAGGGCAAGAGACCCAGTACTTC. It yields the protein CASSYRTGRGQETQYF.

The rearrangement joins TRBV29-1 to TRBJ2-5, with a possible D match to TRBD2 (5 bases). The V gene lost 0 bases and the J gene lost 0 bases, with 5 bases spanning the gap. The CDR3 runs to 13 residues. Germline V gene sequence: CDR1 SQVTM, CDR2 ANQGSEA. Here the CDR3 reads CSVEERDQETQYF. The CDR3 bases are TGCAGCGTTGAAGAGAGGGACCAAGAGACCCAGTACTTC.

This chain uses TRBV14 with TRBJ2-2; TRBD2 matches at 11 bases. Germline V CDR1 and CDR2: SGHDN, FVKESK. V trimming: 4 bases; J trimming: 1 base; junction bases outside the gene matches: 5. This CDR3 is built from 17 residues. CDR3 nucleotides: TGTGCCAGCAGCCTCGGGACTAGCGGACGGAACACCGGGGAGCTGTTTTTT. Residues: CASSLGTSGRNTGELFF.